This T cell receptor beta chain was identified in a study of blood T cell repertoires in COVID-19. Sequenced by immunoSEQ multiplex PCR; TCRdb stores in-frame clones only, minus some. Found here are tens of thousands of clones, 87% of them singletons; the top ten hold approximately 20%. Germline CDR1 SGHVS, CDR2 FNYEAQ. This CDR3 spans 17 amino acids. Germline trimming cut 1 base from V and 3 bases from J; bases unmatched to any gene: 8. The chain is built from TRBV7-6 and TRBJ2-3; 9 bases match TRBD2. The material sequenced was peripheral blood. The TCR sequence derives from a woman older than 75 with acute or convalescent COVID-19. The CDR3 sequence: CASSLEAGGVGTDTQYF. Here the CDR3 DNA reads TGTGCCAGCAGCTTAGAAGCGGGAGGAGTCGGTACAGATACGCAGTATTTT.